These T cell receptor beta chains were read from a single sample in a study of T cells in Graves' hyperthyroidism and ophthalmopathy. TCRdb processed the multiplex PCR reads anew with MiXCR; each CDR3 protein has one entry. The data hold a few hundred thousand distinct CDR3 sequences, with about 43% observed a single time. Sequencing was done on a sample of peripheral blood or thyroid tissue (not recorded which). All receptors come from a woman younger than 30 with Graves' hyperthyroidism. The CDR3 runs from the conserved cysteine through the conserved F or W. D genes are given only for firm matches. Not every row has a clone size; where given, it reads once, few, many or a size class.

j_gene,v_gene,d_gene,abundance,CDR3aa,CDR3nt
TRBJ1-1,TRBV5-6,NA,many,CASSVKRRYTEAFF,TGTGCCAGCAGCGTGAAGAGGCGATACACTGAAGCTTTCTTT
TRBJ2-3,TRBV24-1,NA,few,CATSDLGPHTQYF,TGTGCCACCAGTGATTTAGGACCGCATACGCAGTATTTT
TRBJ2-5,TRBV5-6,NA,many,CASSLSAETQYF,TGTGCCAGCAGCTTGTCAGCGGAGACCCAGTACTTC
TRBJ1-2,TRBV11-3,TRBD1,many,CASSLHGTGPLGYTF,TGTGCCAGCAGCTTACACGGGACAGGGCCACTTGGCTACACCTTC
TRBJ2-7,TRBV20-1,TRBD1,NA,CSKDRGLNEQYF,TGCAGTAAGGACAGGGGGCTAAACGAGCAGTACTTC
TRBJ2-3,TRBV10-3,TRBD2,NA,CAISQPGGGDTQYF,TGTGCCATCAGTCAACCGGGGGGGGGAGATACGCAGTATTTT
TRBJ1-1,TRBV3-1,NA,few,CASSHHPGGYTEAFF,TGTGCCAGCAGCCATCACCCAGGAGGGTACACTGAAGCTTTCTTT
TRBJ2-6,TRBV11-3,NA,many,CASSFAQSGANVLTF,TGTGCCAGCAGCTTCGCACAATCTGGGGCCAACGTCCTGACTTTC
TRBJ2-7,TRBV15,TRBD1,many,CATSRTGGFSSYEQYF,TGTGCCACCAGCAGGACAGGGGGCTTCAGCTCCTACGAGCAGTACTTC
TRBJ1-4,TRBV12-3/TRBV12-4,NA,many,CASSFHTGETNEKLFF,TGTGCCAGCAGTTTCCATACAGGAGAGACTAATGAAAAACTGTTTTTT
TRBJ1-2,TRBV2,NA,NA,CASSEEAGGGGYTF,TGTGCCAGCAGTGAAGAGGCGGGCGGAGGTGGCTACACCTTC
TRBJ1-2,TRBV29-1,TRBD1,NA,CIGQGGYGYTF,TGCATCGGACAGGGAGGCTATGGCTACACCTTC
TRBJ1-1,TRBV20-1,NA,many,CSASTGTGPFTEAFF,TGCAGTGCTAGCACAGGCACGGGTCCCTTCACTGAAGCTTTCTTT
TRBJ1-1,TRBV18,NA,NA,CASSSGQGDEAFF,TGTGCCAGCTCATCAGGACAAGGGGATGAAGCTTTCTTT
TRBJ1-1,TRBV20-1,NA,many,CSARTTGPAVSEAFF,TGCAGTGCTAGAACCACCGGGCCAGCGGTTTCCGAAGCTTTCTTT
TRBJ2-5,TRBV2,TRBD1,once,CARMGQGEETQYF,TGTGCCAGAATGGGACAGGGGGAAGAGACCCAGTACTTC
TRBJ2-3,TRBV29-1,NA,many,CSVEEGQRNTQYF,TGCAGCGTTGAAGAGGGCCAGAGGAATACGCAGTATTTT
TRBJ1-6,TRBV7-3,NA,NA,CASSSTPGSYNSPLHF,TGTGCCAGCAGCTCGACCCCGGGCTCCTATAATTCACCCCTCCACTTT
TRBJ1-1,TRBV7-8,NA,many,CASSLGRGGAFNTEAFF,TGTGCCAGCAGCTTAGGGAGAGGAGGGGCGTTTAACACTGAAGCTTTCTTT
TRBJ2-5,TRBV5-1,NA,once,CASSQSSWAQETQYF,TGCGCCAGCAGCCAATCCTCGTGGGCGCAAGAGACCCAGTACTTC
TRBJ2-7,TRBV5-8,NA,many,CASSLAPVGYEQYF,TGTGCCAGCAGCTTGGCACCGGTGGGGTACGAGCAGTACTTC
TRBJ2-7,TRBV13,NA,many,CASSLEPLYEQYF,TGTGCCAGCAGCTTAGAACCCCTCTACGAGCAGTACTTC
TRBJ2-1,TRBV2,TRBD2,NA,CASSYHSGRAGNEQFF,TGTGCCAGCAGCTACCATAGCGGGAGGGCCGGCAATGAGCAGTTCTTC
TRBJ2-5,TRBV7-6,TRBD2,many,CASSQRESGETQYF,TGTGCCAGCAGCCAGCGGGAGTCGGGGGAGACCCAGTACTTC
TRBJ1-2,TRBV9,TRBD1,many,CASSVSPGQGHYGYTF,TGTGCCAGCAGCGTTTCACCGGGACAGGGCCACTATGGCTACACCTTC
TRBJ2-7,TRBV5-1,NA,NA,CASSLGGSYEQHF,TGCGCCAGCAGCTTAGGGGGGAGCTACGAGCAGCACTTC
TRBJ1-5,TRBV2,TRBD1,NA,CASSDLPGTGGQPQHF,TGTGCCAGCAGTGATCTTCCGGGGACAGGGGGCCAGCCCCAGCATTTT
TRBJ2-7,TRBV20-1,NA,many,CSARVGYEQYF,TGCAGTGCCAGGGTCGGATACGAGCAGTACTTC
TRBJ1-1,TRBV12-5,NA,many,CASGLRLTEAFF,TGTGCTAGTGGTCTCAGACTTACTGAAGCTTTCTTT
TRBJ1-4,TRBV19,NA,many,CASSILQGGEKLFF,TGTGCCAGTAGTATATTACAGGGAGGTGAAAAACTGTTTTTT
TRBJ2-7,TRBV6-1,NA,many,CASSEAGRGRGTYEQYF,TGTGCCAGCAGTGAAGCGGGTCGGGGACGGGGAACCTACGAGCAGTACTTC
TRBJ2-7,TRBV7-9,NA,many,CASSHPGLTAYEQYF,TGTGCCAGCAGCCATCCGGGACTGACGGCCTACGAGCAGTACTTC
TRBJ1-2,TRBV5-1,NA,NA,CASSLGSSHGYTF,TGCGCCAGCAGCTTGGGGAGTTCGCATGGCTACACCTTC
TRBJ2-3,TRBV7-9,NA,NA,CASSRVDVRADTQYF,TGTGCCAGCAGCCGCGTCGACGTCCGGGCAGATACGCAGTATTTT
TRBJ1-5,TRBV10-3,NA,NA,CAISVAGRQPQHF,TGTGCCATCAGTGTCGCGGGAAGGCAGCCCCAGCATTTT
TRBJ2-7,TRBV2,NA,many,CASSGQTGLSYEQYF,TGTGCCAGCAGTGGGCAAACGGGGTTATCCTACGAGCAGTACTTC
TRBJ1-1,TRBV10-3,NA,many,CAISEGGTEAFF,TGTGCCATCAGTGAGGGAGGAACTGAAGCTTTCTTT
TRBJ1-4,TRBV7-9,TRBD1,few,CASSSGTDEKLFF,TGTGCCAGCAGCTCCGGGACAGATGAAAAACTGTTTTTT
TRBJ2-5,TRBV29-1,TRBD2,NA,CSVGLAAIPHETQYF,TGCAGCGTTGGACTAGCGGCAATCCCCCATGAGACCCAGTACTTC
TRBJ1-4,TRBV18,NA,NA,CASSPLTKDVEGLFF,TGTGCCAGCTCACCACTTACAAAGGACGTTGAGGGACTGTTTTTT
TRBJ1-4,TRBV2,TRBD1,NA,CASSTAGQGGEKLFF,TGTGCCAGCAGTACCGCGGGACAGGGTGGCGAAAAACTGTTTTTT
TRBJ1-1,TRBV7-3,TRBD1,many,CASSSGQGARPAFF,TGTGCCAGCAGCTCTGGACAGGGGGCGCGTCCGGCTTTCTTT
TRBJ2-7,TRBV27,NA,NA,CASSYKRVYEQYF,TGTGCCAGCAGCTACAAACGGGTCTACGAGCAGTACTTC
TRBJ2-6,TRBV7-6,NA,many,CASSLARGTGANVLTF,TGTGCCAGCAGCTTAGCGCGGGGTACTGGGGCCAACGTCCTGACTTTC
TRBJ1-2,TRBV12-3/TRBV12-4,NA,many,CASSAVRTGYGYTF,TGTGCCAGCAGTGCGGTCAGGACCGGCTATGGCTACACCTTC
TRBJ2-7,TRBV27,TRBD1,many,CASSPFETGPYEQYF,TGTGCCAGCAGTCCGTTTGAGACAGGGCCCTACGAGCAGTACTTC